These 26 T cell receptor beta chains originate from one sample sequenced in a study of T-cell reconstitution after alpha-beta-depleted transplantation in children. As it was prepared, the TCRbeta library received unique molecular identifiers. TCRdb re-called the PCR reads through MiXCR, storing one row per CDR3 protein. The sample holds 150,000 to 200,000 distinct CDR3 sequences, around 10% seen once. The source material was PBMCs, sampled before TCRalphabeta/CD19-depleted stem cell transplant. The receptors come from a boy between 2 and 10 years old with acute myeloid leukemia, due to receive a stem cell transplant.

This clonotype was counted at least ten times. This chain joins TRBV7-3 and TRBJ2-1; D is ambiguous. Germline CDR1 SGHTA, CDR2 FQGTGA. The length of the CDR3 is 12 residues. V gave up 0 bases and J gave up 7 bases, with 4 bases separating them. The CDR3 nucleotides read TGTGCCAGCAGCTTAACGAGAAATGAGCAGTTCTTC. Residues: CASSLTRNEQFF.

In its sample, this clonotype was seen many times. The chain combines TRBV20-1 with TRBJ2-5; 12 bases agree with TRBD2. CDR1 and CDR2 from the germline V gene are DFQATT and SNEGSKA (reference sequence). Trimming took 3 bases from V and 5 from J; bases not matched to a gene: 4. The CDR3 contains 14 residues. CDR3 loop: CSASLAGGHETQYF. CDR3 coding DNA: TGCAGTGCTAGTCTAGCGGGGGGGCATGAGACCCAGTACTTC.

This clonotype was detected many times. For the CDR3, the DNA is TGCGCCAGCAAACAGGCTCTAGCCAAAAACATTCAGTACTTC. This codes for CASKQALAKNIQYF. The J gene is TRBJ2-4, the V gene TRBV5-1; TRBD1 might be the D (5 bases). Germline V CDR1 and CDR2: SGHRS, YFSETQ. Trimming removed 6 bases at V and 0 bases at J, with 10 bases between. The length of the CDR3 is 14 residues.

This clonotype was found many times. The CDR3 nucleotides read TGCAGTGCTGGCCGGGGCACCACCTATAATTCACCCCTCCACTTT. Its translation is CSAGRGTTYNSPLHF. This chain links TRBV20-1 with TRBJ1-6; possible D gene TRBD1, 5 bases. The CDR3 covers 15 residues. V shed 5 bases and J shed 2 bases, with 13 bases lying between them. Germline lookup yields CDR1 DFQATT and CDR2 SNEGSKA (reference sequence).

This clonotype was counted many times. The chain recombines TRBV6-1 with TRBJ2-3; D ambiguous. The CDR3 covers 12 residues. Trimming took off 4 bases at V and 6 bases at J, with 8 bases between the two ends. Germline values: CDR1 MNHNS, CDR2 SASEGT. The CDR3 DNA is TGTGCCAGCAGTGCGTTAGGGGATACGCAGTATTTT. It specifies CASSALGDTQYF.

This clonotype was seen ten or more times. The V and J genes are TRBV5-5 and TRBJ2-5; 12 bases agree with TRBD2. The germline gives CDR1 SGHKS, CDR2 YYEKEE (reference sequence). This CDR3 is built from 15 residues. Germline trimming cut 4 bases from V and 4 bases from J; bases unmatched to any gene: 5. The CDR3 DNA sequence: TGTGCCAGCAGCCCCCTAGCGGGAGGGCGAGAGACCCAGTACTTC. Protein sequence: CASSPLAGGRETQYF.

This clonotype has ten or more counts. The CDR3 DNA is TGCGCCAGCAGGGCAGCGGGCACTGAAGCTTTCTTT. Translating it yields CASRAAGTEAFF. The rearrangement links TRBV10-2 to TRBJ1-1; D unclear. This CDR3 has 12 amino acids. The V gene lost 6 bases and the J gene lost 4 bases, with 9 bases spanning the gap. Germline V gene data show CDR1 as WSHSY and CDR2 as SAAADI.

This clonotype has a count of ten or more. The V call is TRBV20-1, the J call TRBJ2-3; 8 bases are shared with TRBD2. The germline V gene has CDR1 DFQATT and CDR2 SNEGSKA (reference sequence). V was pared by 0 bases and J by 2 bases, with 10 bases of the junction left unmatched. The CDR3 totals 17 residues. In DNA, the CDR3 is TGCAGTGCTAGAGACCCCACGGGAGGGCTCATCACAGATACGCAGTATTTT. Its protein product is CSARDPTGGLITDTQYF.

Concerning this clonotype itself: This may stem from a read error, because a much larger clone lies one nucleotide away. The V gene is TRBV3-1, the J gene TRBJ2-5; 9 bases match TRBD2. CDR1 LGHDT and CDR2 YNNKEL come from the germline V gene (reference sequence). This CDR3 is built from 18 residues. CDR3 residues: CASCQGSGSYGGQETQYF. CDR3 nucleotide sequence: TGTGCCAGCTGCCAAGGTAGCGGGAGTTACGGGGGCCAAGAGACCCAGTACTTC.

This clonotype has ten or more counts. This sequence joins TRBV7-9 and TRBJ2-5; 8 bases are a match to TRBD2. From germline, CDR1 is SEHNR and CDR2 FQNEAQ (reference sequence). Trimming at V came to 4 bases and at J to 3 bases, leaving 4 bases not matched to a gene. The CDR3 has 14 amino acids. The CDR3 nucleotides read TGTGCCAGCAGCTCAGCGGGGGTCGAAGAGACCCAGTACTTC. Protein product: CASSSAGVEETQYF.

This clonotype was detected ten times or more. The chain uses TRBV15 and TRBJ2-7, with D possibly TRBD2 on 5 matching bases. CDR1 LNHNV and CDR2 YYDKDF come from the germline V gene (reference sequence). V dropped 5 bases and J dropped 4 bases, with 15 bases sitting between them. This CDR3 is built from 14 residues. The CDR3 reads CATSSIGLEYEQYF. CDR3 DNA: TGTGCCACCAGCTCAATTGGACTGGAGTACGAGCAGTACTTC.

This clonotype was seen repeatedly, ten times or more. CDR3 nucleotides: TGTGCCAGCGCCATACAGGGGCGGGGCTACACCTTC. Its protein is CASAIQGRGYTF. The rearrangement joins TRBV2 to TRBJ1-2, with 7 positions matching TRBD1. This CDR3 is 12 amino acids long. Germline CDR1 and CDR2: SNHLY and FYNNEI. Germline trimming cut 8 bases from V and 8 bases from J; bases unmatched to any gene: 8.

CDR3 protein: CASSQDPTGTSSTDTQYF. In DNA form, the CDR3 reads TGTGCCAGCAGCCAAGACCCAACGGGTACTTCTAGCACAGATACGCAGTATTTT. The rearrangement uses TRBV3-1 and TRBJ2-3; D unclear. This CDR3 has 18 residues. Trimming pared 0 bases from V and 0 bases from J, leaving 16 bases between. From germline, CDR1 is LGHDT and CDR2 YNNKEL (reference sequence).

This clonotype has ten or more counts. CDR3 amino acids: CASSFRGEAFF. CDR3 nucleotide sequence: TGTGCCAGCAGCTTCCGGGGAGAAGCTTTCTTT. The V gene is TRBV11-2, the J gene TRBJ1-1; D remains unclear. V was cut by 3 bases and J by 8 bases, with 7 bases left in between. The germline V gene encodes CDR1 SGHAT and CDR2 FQNNGV. The CDR3 spans 11 residues.

This clonotype was counted many times. J is TRBJ2-2 and V is TRBV6-5; D not resolved. The ends were cut back, 1 base at V and 6 bases at J, with 3 bases in the middle. The germline gives CDR1 MNHEY, CDR2 SVGAGI. The CDR3 has 12 amino acids. The CDR3 DNA reads as TGTGCCAGCAGTTACTATGCCGGGGAGCTGTTTTTT. Its translation is CASSYYAGELFF.

In its sample, this clonotype was seen many times. CDR3 residues: CASSLNGLKETQYF. The CDR3 coding sequence is TGCGCCAGCAGCTTGAACGGACTCAAAGAGACCCAGTACTTC. The chain couples TRBV5-1 to TRBJ2-5; a possible D gene is TRBD2 (5 bases). This CDR3 is built from 14 residues. Germline V gives CDR1 SGHRS, CDR2 YFSETQ. V was cut by 1 base and J by 3 bases, with 10 bases left in between.

This clonotype came up many times. This chain joins TRBV19 and TRBJ1-1; a weak D match, TRBD1 (5 bases). Germline V gene data show CDR1 as LNHDA and CDR2 as SQIVND (reference sequence). The CDR3 contains 12 residues. The V gene lost 4 bases and the J gene lost 5 bases, with 8 bases spanning the gap. The CDR3 reads CASSTGWTEAFF. The CDR3 region has the DNA TGTGCCAGTAGTACAGGGTGGACTGAAGCTTTCTTT.

This clonotype has a count of ten or more. The rearrangement joins TRBV24-1 to TRBJ2-3; TRBD2 might be the D (7 bases). CDR3 size: 14 residues. The germline V and J ends were trimmed by 3 bases and 6 bases, with 12 bases remaining between them. Germline CDR1 reads KGHDR; CDR2 reads SFDVKD. Here the CDR3 reads CATSDAGAFDTQYF. DNA of the CDR3: TGTGCCACCAGTGATGCGGGGGCTTTTGATACGCAGTATTTT.

V gene TRBV4-1 combines with J gene TRBJ2-5; unclear D gene. The CDR3 runs to 13 residues. V was trimmed by 2 bases and J by 5 bases, leaving 9 bases between them. Germline CDR1 is MGHRA and CDR2 is YSYEKL. This CDR3 reads CASSQTVRETQYF. The CDR3 bases are TGCGCCAGCAGCCAAACCGTCCGGGAGACCCAGTACTTC.

This clonotype was found many times. V is TRBV2 and J is TRBJ1-6, with D perhaps matching TRBD1 (5 bases). CDR3 length: 15 amino acids. V lost 7 bases, J lost 4 bases, and 14 bases lay in between. The germline CDR1 and CDR2 sequences are SNHLY and FYNNEI. CDR3 in amino acids: CASMAQGPYNSPLHF. The CDR3 region has the DNA TGTGCCAGCATGGCCCAGGGACCTTATAATTCACCCCTCCACTTT.

This clonotype showed up many times. The chain links TRBV3-1 to TRBJ2-1; 8 bases fit TRBD2. Germline assignment: CDR1 LGHDT and CDR2 YNNKEL (reference sequence). The CDR3 contains 13 residues. The ends lost 0 bases at V and 12 bases at J; junction bases unmatched: 4. The CDR3 sequence is CASSQEGGGMQFF. The DNA of the CDR3 is TGTGCCAGCAGCCAAGAGGGCGGGGGGATGCAGTTCTTC.

A few counts support this clonotype. The genes are TRBV6-1 and TRBJ2-7, with TRBD2 identical over 11 bases. CDR3 length equals 16 residues. With 2 bases clipped from V and 1 base from J, the junction kept 4 bases outside the gene matches. Germline CDR1 reads MNHNS; CDR2 reads SASEGT. The CDR3 sequence is CASSEWGTSGSYEQYF. The DNA of the CDR3 is TGTGCCAGCAGTGAATGGGGGACTAGCGGATCCTACGAGCAGTACTTC.

This clonotype was seen at least ten times. The CDR3 nucleotides read TGTGCCAGCAGCCAAGAGCGGGGAACTAATGAAAAACTGTTTTTT. It encodes CASSQERGTNEKLFF. This chain connects TRBV4-2 to TRBJ1-4; D uncertain. V was shortened by 0 bases and J by 1 base, with 6 bases between the two germline ends. The CDR3 has 15 amino acids. Germline CDR1 LGHNA, CDR2 YNFKEQ.

This clonotype was seen many times. V and J are TRBV5-1 and TRBJ2-7, with D hard to call. Trimming shortened V by 4 bases and J by 7 bases, and 15 bases separated the two germline ends. CDR3 length equals 13 residues. Germline-derived CDR1 and CDR2 are SGHRS and YFSETQ. CDR3 protein: CASSLTNFGEQYF. In DNA, the CDR3 is TGCGCCAGCAGCCTCACTAATTTCGGGGAGCAGTACTTC.

The V gene is TRBV28, the J gene TRBJ1-1; 7 bases are shared with TRBD1. This CDR3 has 14 residues. From germline, CDR1 is MDHEN and CDR2 SYDVKM. J was trimmed by 8 bases and V by 5 bases; bases with no gene match: 11. The CDR3 sequence: CASSPTGVGLEAFF. The CDR3 DNA reads as TGTGCCAGCAGTCCTACAGGGGTCGGGTTGGAAGCTTTCTTT.

This clonotype was detected ten times or more. The chain joins TRBV7-9 to TRBJ2-1; 9 bases are a match to TRBD2. After removal of 5 bases from V and 6 bases from J, the junction contained 11 bases not matched to a gene. The CDR3 runs to 16 residues. Germline loops: CDR1 SEHNR, CDR2 FQNEAQ (reference sequence). CDR3 nucleotides: TGTGCCAGCAGCCTAATAGAGACTAGCGGAGGCAATGAGCAGTTCTTC. Encoded protein: CASSLIETSGGNEQFF.